This record covers a single T cell receptor (beta chain). The entry originates in a study of T cell responses to AZD1222 COVID-19 vaccine. CDR3 length equals 15 residues. V was pared by 5 bases and J by 0 bases, with 2 bases of the junction left unmatched. CDR1 and CDR2 (germline): MDHEN, SYDVKM. TCRdb's table, derived via immunoSEQ multiplex PCR, lists solely in-frame clones and lacks some. This sample's table has about 140,000 clones. This chain links TRBV28 with TRBJ1-3; 9 bases align to TRBD1. This clonotype was sampled from an adult in good health. The source material was peripheral blood. DNA of the CDR3: TGTGCCAGCAGTACAGGGGGCGTCTCTGGAAACACCATATATTTT. Protein product: CASSTGGVSGNTIYF.